Following are 14 T cell receptor beta chains from one sample sequenced in a study of naive CD8 T cells in extremely preterm neonates. Regarding the study as a whole: Relative to older groups, preterm infants had shorter, less trimmed CDR3s with fewer N additions.

These receptors are not linked to any known antigen. The method was immunoSEQ multiplex PCR; TCRdb's version includes in-frame clones alone and lacks a portion of them. The sample comprises around 25,000 clones, approximately 88% of which are singletons, and 0.8% to 0.95% rests with the top ten. Extremely preterm births at 23-27 weeks of gestation supplied the samples. The sequenced sample was naive CD8+ T cells from cord blood. These receptors were obtained from a boy who was born preterm.

This clone was seen only once. This chain links TRBV6-6 with TRBJ1-2; no clear D. Germline CDR1 is MNHNY and CDR2 is SVGAGI (reference sequence). The CDR3 runs 11 residues. Trimming cost V 2 bases and J 4 bases, with 2 bases left between them. The CDR3 DNA is TGTGCCAGCAGTTACAGCTATGGCTACACCTTC. This sequence encodes CASSYSYGYTF.

The chain has TRBV9 and TRBJ2-3, with D possibly called TRBD1 or TRBD2 (5 bases each). This CDR3 region has 13 residues. Trimming pared 3 bases from V and 0 bases from J, leaving 5 bases between. CDR1 is SGDLS, CDR2 YYNGEE, per germline. In DNA, the CDR3 is TGTGCCAGCAGCGGGGACAGCACAGATACGCAGTATTTT. Translating it yields CASSGDSTDTQYF.

The V gene is TRBV7-9, the J gene TRBJ2-6; TRBD1 matches 7 bases. Germline V gene data show CDR1 as SEHNR and CDR2 as FQNEAQ (reference sequence). The trim removed 5 bases at V and 2 bases at J, leaving 0 bases unmatched. The CDR3 is made up of 14 amino acids. CDR3 nucleotide sequence: TGTGCCAGCAGCCAGGGGGCTGGGGCCAACGTCCTGACTTTC. This sequence encodes CASSQGAGANVLTF.

This chain joins TRBV9 and TRBJ1-4; the D is unclear. Germline V CDR1 and CDR2: SGDLS, YYNGEE. The CDR3 runs 13 residues. Trimming took 0 bases from V and 9 from J, leaving 9 bases between them. The CDR3 coding sequence is TGTGCCAGCAGCGTAGGTGGAGGGAAAAAACTGTTTTTT. This sequence encodes CASSVGGGKKLFF. Supplemented by reference TRBV9 and TRBJ1-4, the full variable domain reads DSGVTQTPKHLITATGQRVTLRCSPRSGDLSVYWYQQSLDQGLQFLIQYYNGEERAKGNILERFSAQQFPDLHSELNLSSLELGDSALYFCASSVGGGKKLFFGSGTQLSVL.

The rearrangement joins TRBV2 to TRBJ2-3; D may correspond to TRBD1 or TRBD2 (6 bases each). This CDR3 is 16 amino acids long. Trimming took 6 bases from V and 2 from J, leaving 18 bases between them. The V gene's germline CDR1 is SNHLY and CDR2 FYNNEI. CDR3 nucleotides: TGTGCCAGCAGGCCCCTCCGGGGGCCATTCACAGATACGCAGTATTTT. It is translated as CASRPLRGPFTDTQYF.

The V and J genes are TRBV4-2 and TRBJ1-2; 10 bases are a match to TRBD1. Germline assignment: CDR1 LGHNA and CDR2 YNFKEQ. The CDR3 spans 14 residues. The J segment lost 3 bases and the V segment lost 4 bases, leaving 2 bases of the junction unmatched. CDR3: CASSPGQGDYGYTF. In DNA form, the CDR3 reads TGTGCCAGCAGCCCCGGACAGGGGGACTATGGCTACACCTTC.

The chain has TRBV6-5 and TRBJ2-7, with D perhaps matching TRBD1 (6 bases). The CDR3 covers 12 residues. From germline, CDR1 is MNHEY and CDR2 SVGAGI. Trimming took off 6 bases at V and 0 bases at J, with 6 bases between the two ends. This CDR3 is CASRDSSYEQYF. The CDR3, as DNA: TGTGCCAGCAGGGACAGCTCCTACGAGCAGTACTTC.

The chain links TRBV5-1 to TRBJ2-3, with D perhaps matching TRBD2 (5 bases). Germline V gene lookup returns CDR1 SGHRS and CDR2 YFSETQ. Deletions cut 1 base from V and 5 bases from J, with 14 bases between. The CDR3 is made up of 15 amino acids. The CDR3 loop is CASSLWPSEGDTQYF. The DNA for the CDR3 is TGCGCCAGCAGCTTGTGGCCTAGTGAGGGAGATACGCAGTATTTT. Full variable domain (outside the CDR3, taken from reference TRBV5-1 and TRBJ2-3): KAGVTQTPRYLIKTRGQQVTLSCSPISGHRSVSWYQQTPGQGLQFLFEYFSETQRNKGNFPGRFSGRQFSNSRSEMNVSTLELGDSALYLCASSLWPSEGDTQYFGPGTRLTVL.

With respect to this clone: Distinct nucleotide sequences in the sample also encode this CDR3. This chain joins TRBV27 and TRBJ2-7, with D possibly TRBD1 on 6 matching bases. The CDR3 length is 14 residues. Trimming removed 0 bases at V and 2 bases at J, with 8 bases between. Germline V gene lookup returns CDR1 MNHEY and CDR2 SMNVEV (reference sequence). The CDR3 is CASSLSRGAYEQYF. DNA of the CDR3: TGTGCCAGCAGTTTATCCAGGGGAGCCTACGAGCAGTACTTC.

This sequence joins TRBV7-9 and TRBJ2-7; 8 bases align to TRBD1. The trim removed 1 base at V and 3 bases at J, leaving 8 bases unmatched. Germline values: CDR1 SEHNR, CDR2 FQNEAQ (reference sequence). This CDR3 contains 16 residues. The CDR3, as DNA: TGTGCCAGCAGCTTAGGATACGGGACAGGCCTCTACGAGCAGTACTTC. It is translated as CASSLGYGTGLYEQYF.

The rearrangement joins TRBV7-3 to TRBJ2-1, with D unresolved. V lost 2 bases and J 8 bases, leaving 4 bases between the germline ends. CDR1 is SGHTA and CDR2 is FQGTGA in the germline V gene. The CDR3 loop spans 11 amino acids. CDR3 nucleotide sequence: TGTGCCAGCAGCTTAGGGGATGAGCAGTTCTTC. It is translated as CASSLGDEQFF.

The chain links TRBV7-3 to TRBJ1-1; D not resolved. There are 13 residues in the CDR3. Trimming left V 3 bases short and J 2 bases short, with 7 bases between. Germline V lookup: CDR1 SGHTA, CDR2 FQGTGA. The CDR3, as DNA: TGTGCCAGCAGCTTCGAACAAAACACTGAAGCTTTCTTT. This encodes CASSFEQNTEAFF. The full variable domain, its missing parts supplied by reference TRBV7-3 and TRBJ1-1, is GAGVSQTPSNKVTEKGKYVELRCDPISGHTALYWYRQSLGQGPEFLIYFQGTGAADDSGLPNDRFFAVRPEGSVSTLKIQRTERGDSAVYLCASSFEQNTEAFFGQGTRLTVV.

Note on this clone: This same CDR3 is encoded by further DNA sequences in the sample. The chain employs TRBV9 and TRBJ1-1; 8 nucleotides align to TRBD1. The CDR3 is made up of 11 amino acids. From germline, CDR1 is SGDLS and CDR2 YYNGEE. V was clipped by 3 bases and J by 8 bases; unmatched bases: 0. The DNA for the CDR3 is TGTGCCAGCAGCGGACAGGGGGAAGCTTTCTTT. Translation: CASSGQGEAFF.

About this clone itself: Other DNA sequences in this specimen translate into the identical CDR3. As DNA, the CDR3 is TGTGCCAGCAGCTCCGGGACAGGGGGCTACGAGCAGTACTTC. Amino acid sequence: CASSSGTGGYEQYF. The chain employs TRBV27 and TRBJ2-7; 11 bases are shared with TRBD1. The germline gives CDR1 MNHEY, CDR2 SMNVEV (reference sequence). The CDR3 contains 14 residues. V shed 6 bases, J shed 3 bases, and the junction held 4 bases outside the gene matches.